The 5 T cell receptor beta chains below all came from one sample that was sequenced in a study of Graves' ophthalmopathy and Graves' hyperthyroidism. The sequenced template was RNA, covering the TCR beta CDR3 region. HTBI-primed first-round RT-PCR preceded second-round multiplex PCR. MiXCR was run by TCRdb on the multiplex PCR reads, yielding one entry per CDR3 protein. The sample carries roughly 420,000 distinct CDR3 sequences, about 21% recorded once. The sequenced sample consisted of peripheral blood. These TCRs come from a woman aged 18-29 years with stable Graves' hyperthyroidism.

This clonotype turned up a few times. The chain couples TRBV2 to TRBJ1-2, with TRBD1 matching over 7 bases. There are 15 residues in the CDR3. Germline assignment: CDR1 SNHLY and CDR2 FYNNEI. The junction had 11 bases not matched to a gene; V was cut back by 7 bases and J by 3 bases. DNA for the CDR3: TGTGCCAGCACCATATTAGGGGGACAGTACTATGGCTACACCTTC. It translates to CASTILGGQYYGYTF. Variable domain in full (rest from reference TRBV2 and TRBJ1-2): EPEVTQTPSHQVTQMGQEVILRCVPISNHLYFYWYRQILGQKVEFLVSFYNNEISEKSEIFDDQFSVERPDGSNFTLKIRSTKLEDSAMYFCASTILGGQYYGYTFGSGTRLTVV.

This clonotype was counted ten times or more. The V call is TRBV2, the J call TRBJ2-7, with no clear D. The CDR3 has 12 residues. CDR1 is SNHLY, CDR2 FYNNEI, per germline. The V end was cut by 0 bases, the J end by 3 bases, with 3 bases between. The CDR3 DNA reads as TGTGCCAGCAGTGAAGCGGACTACGAGCAGTACTTC. This sequence encodes CASSEADYEQYF.

This clonotype was observed at least ten times. V usage is TRBV7-2 and J usage is TRBJ1-2; 10 bases are shared with TRBD1. Germline V lookup: CDR1 SGHTA, CDR2 FQGNSA. This CDR3 has 15 amino acids. With 5 bases clipped from V and 3 bases from J, the junction kept 6 bases outside the gene matches. The CDR3, as DNA: TGTGCCAGCAGCGGCCGACAGGGGGCTCACTATGGCTACACCTTC. This sequence encodes CASSGRQGAHYGYTF.

The chain couples TRBV5-1 to TRBJ1-2; 8 bases map to TRBD1. CDR1 and CDR2 from the germline V gene are SGHRS and YFSETQ. The CDR3 runs to 15 residues. V lost 4 bases to trimming and J lost 8 bases; unmatched junction nucleotides: 13. The CDR3 protein is CASSVAQGAHRGYTF. The CDR3 region has the DNA TGCGCCAGCAGCGTGGCTCAGGGGGCCCATAGAGGCTACACCTTC.

This clonotype came up many times. The chain carries TRBV6-1 and TRBJ1-1; maybe TRBD1 (5 bases). The CDR3 runs to 16 residues. The V gene's germline CDR1 is MNHNS and CDR2 SASEGT. Trimming pared 3 bases from V and 3 bases from J, leaving 17 bases between. CDR3 residues: CASSEWSGRADTEAFF. The CDR3 region has the DNA TGTGCCAGCAGTGAGTGGTCAGGGAGAGCGGACACTGAAGCTTTCTTT.